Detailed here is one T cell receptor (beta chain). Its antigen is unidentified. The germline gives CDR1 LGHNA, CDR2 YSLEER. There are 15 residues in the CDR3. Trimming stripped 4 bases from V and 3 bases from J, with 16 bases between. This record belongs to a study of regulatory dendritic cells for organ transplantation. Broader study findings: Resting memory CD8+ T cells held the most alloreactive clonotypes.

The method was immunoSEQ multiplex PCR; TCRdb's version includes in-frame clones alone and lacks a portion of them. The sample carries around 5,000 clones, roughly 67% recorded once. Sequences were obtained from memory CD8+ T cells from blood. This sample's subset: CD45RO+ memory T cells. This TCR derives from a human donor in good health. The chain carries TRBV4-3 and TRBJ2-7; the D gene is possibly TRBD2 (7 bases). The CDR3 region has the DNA TGCGCCAGCAGCCGGGACCGGGGGGCGGACTACGAGCAGTACTTC. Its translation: CASSRDRGADYEQYF.